The 11 T cell receptor beta chains below were found in one sample sequenced in a study of Graves' ophthalmopathy and Graves' hyperthyroidism. Transcripts of RNA were the source for amplifying TCR beta CDR3 regions. The library came from an HTBI-primed first-round RT-PCR and a second-round multiplex PCR. TCRdb fed the multiplex PCR reads into MiXCR, producing one record per CDR3 protein. In the table there are 300,000 to 350,000 distinct CDR3 sequences, 15% to 20% of which are singletons. Material: peripheral blood. The receptors stem from an adult man with Graves' ophthalmopathy.

This clonotype was seen ten or more times. V is TRBV6-5 and J is TRBJ1-6; D possibly corresponds to TRBD1 (6 bases). The germline CDR1 and CDR2 sequences are MNHEY and SVGAGI. The CDR3 covers 14 residues. With 5 bases removed from V and 5 bases from J, the gap between germline ends came to 10 bases. Here the CDR3 DNA reads TGTGCCAGCAGTATACAGGGCAATAATTCACCCCTCCACTTT. Amino acids: CASSIQGNNSPLHF.

In its sample, this clonotype was seen many times. The rearrangement links TRBV14 to TRBJ2-2; TRBD2 matches 7 bases. Germline loops: CDR1 SGHDN, CDR2 FVKESK. The length of the CDR3 is 15 residues. With 1 base clipped from V and 4 bases from J, the junction kept 3 bases outside the gene matches. CDR3 bases: TGTGCCAGCAGCCAAGGGGGACTACGCACCGGGGAGCTGTTTTTT. It encodes CASSQGGLRTGELFF.

This clonotype has at least ten counts. This rearrangement joins TRBV14 to TRBJ1-1; the D gene is possibly TRBD1 (6 bases). CDR1 and CDR2 from the germline V gene are SGHDN and FVKESK. The CDR3 loop spans 13 amino acids. Trimming took 4 bases from V and 5 from J, leaving 11 bases between them. The CDR3 region is CASSLGTITEAFF. The CDR3 DNA sequence: TGTGCCAGCAGCCTTGGGACAATAACTGAAGCTTTCTTT.

This clonotype occurred many times. The chain uses TRBV6-2 or TRBV6-3 and TRBJ1-2, with D unresolved. Germline CDR1 MNHEY, CDR2 SVGEGT. V was cut by 1 base and J by 5 bases, with 8 bases left in between. The CDR3 consists of 13 residues. CDR3 in DNA: TGTGCCAGCAGTTACTACGTAACTTATGGCTACACCTTC. This codes for CASSYYVTYGYTF.

This clonotype was recorded at least ten times. The chain is built from TRBV15 and TRBJ2-5; 11 positions agree with TRBD2. This CDR3 region has 15 residues. Germline-derived CDR1 and CDR2 are LNHNV and YYDKDF (reference sequence). V shed 6 bases and J 3 bases; nucleotides not matched to a gene: 6. CDR3 nucleotides: TGTGCCACCAGTCGAACGGGACTAGCGGAAGAGACCCAGTACTTC. Amino acid sequence: CATSRTGLAEETQYF.

This clonotype has a count of ten or more. V is TRBV6-1 and J is TRBJ1-5, with D possibly TRBD1 on 5 matching bases. The germline V gene encodes CDR1 MNHNS and CDR2 SASEGT. The CDR3 is 14 amino acids. Trimming cost V 4 bases and J 0 bases, with 7 bases left between them. In DNA, the CDR3 is TGTGCCAGCAGTGCAGGGATTAGCAATCAGCCCCAGCATTTT. Its protein is CASSAGISNQPQHF.

This clonotype was detected ten times or more. The chain couples TRBV12-3 or TRBV12-4 to TRBJ2-2; tentatively, D is TRBD1 (6 bases). Trimming took off 6 bases at V and 4 bases at J, with 15 bases between the two ends. The CDR3 length is 15 residues. CDR3 sequence (DNA): TGTGCCAGCAGCAGGGGTCCCCTGGGCACCGGGGAGCTGTTTTTT. Translated: CASSRGPLGTGELFF.

This clonotype was found many times. CDR3 coding DNA: TGTGCCAGCAGCTTCCCCGGACATTTCTACGAGCAGTACTTC. Its translation: CASSFPGHFYEQYF. The rearrangement links TRBV11-2 to TRBJ2-7, with a tentative D call TRBD1 (5 bases). Deletions cut 3 bases from V and 3 bases from J, with 12 bases between. CDR3 size: 14 residues. Germline V lookup: CDR1 SGHAT, CDR2 FQNNGV.

This clonotype was picked up many times. A read error is possible here, since a much larger clone lies one base away. J is TRBJ2-7 and V is TRBV27; maybe TRBD1 (6 bases). This CDR3 region has 16 residues. Germline CDR1 MNHEY, CDR2 SMNVEV (reference sequence). Trimming pared 2 bases from V and 5 bases from J, leaving 19 bases between. CDR3 sequence (DNA): TGTGCCAGCAGTTTAATTATCACAGGGCCCAGCAACGAGCAGTACTTC. It specifies CASSLIITGPSNEQYF.

Many counts were recorded for this clonotype. The rearrangement joins TRBV4-1 to TRBJ1-3, with D tentatively TRBD1 (5 bases). The germline V gene has CDR1 MGHRA and CDR2 YSYEKL. Trimming took off 11 bases at V and 2 bases at J, with 16 bases between the two ends. The CDR3 runs to 14 residues. CDR3: CASAGRDPGNTIYF. In nucleotides, the CDR3 is TGCGCCTCAGCCGGGAGGGACCCTGGAAACACCATATATTTT.

The sample holds many counts of this clonotype. The J gene is TRBJ2-7, the V gene TRBV14, with 10 bases aligning to TRBD2. Germline V gene data show CDR1 as SGHDN and CDR2 as FVKESK. V was pared by 3 bases and J by 5 bases, with 7 bases of the junction left unmatched. The CDR3 contains 15 residues. The CDR3 region is CASSQFSGGYDEQYF. In DNA form, the CDR3 reads TGTGCCAGCAGCCAGTTTAGCGGGGGGTACGACGAGCAGTACTTC.